This T cell receptor beta chain was sequenced for a study of blood T cells in healthy people across ages (dated by TCRdb to about 2015). General notes on the study: In model experiments, template switching captured roughly one uniquely barcoded TCR beta cDNA molecule for every two T cells. The study analyzed two additional independent replicas of 1 million unique cDNA reads from the same blood draw for two donors, one aged 18 to 29 and one aged 80 or older. The donors were divided into four age groups: young (average approximately 15 years), middle-aged (about 40), aged (approximately 59) and long-lived (roughly 82). To track age-related changes in TCR beta repertoire diversity, the study relied on deep sequencing normalized with unique cDNA molecular identifiers. Donors of different ages were randomly distributed across sequencing lanes to avoid experimental bias. Overall results and qualifications from the work: The CMV infection status of donors was not known, potentially confounding age-related changes in expanded clonotypes. As age increased, observed TCR beta diversity per million T cells dropped in a roughly linear way, and a significant reduction was already evident by age about 40. There was a strong correlation between observed TCR beta diversity and the percentage of naive T cells measured by flow cytometry. Since profiling was done on bulk unsorted PBMCs, naive and antigen-experienced compartments could not be conclusively compared. Compared with the aged group, more naive CD4+ T cells, fewer expanded clones and increased TCR diversity were shown by the long-lived group, suggesting age selection. Total diversity estimates from one million sequenced T cells were considered lower bounds and underestimates.

Systemically healthy Caucasian individuals from Russia, approximately 39 in total and aged roughly 6 to 90 years, were included as donors. Each donor gave approximately 9.4 milliliters of peripheral blood, drawn into EDTA-treated Vacutainer tubes. PBMCs were isolated by Ficoll-Paque density-gradient centrifugation, with at least 7 million obtained per sample. Total RNA, at least 5 micrograms per sample, was extracted from PBMCs with Trizol reagent. For every donor, an aliquot of PBMCs went through flow cytometry to measure the percentages of naive CD45RAhigh/CD27high T cells. Regarding this clonotype: Its antigen is currently not known. No base quality information exists; no much larger clone differs at one position.

There are 13 amino acids in the CDR3, from cysteine to phenylalanine inclusive. Only the CDR3 portion is preserved as DNA: 39 bases, with reading frame beginning at the first base. CDR1 and CDR2 were assigned from the germline V gene as MDHEN and SYDVKM. The V end loses 8 bases and the J end loses 5 bases, and a stretch of 15 bases separates them. The method behind the library was 5' RACE. The sample was run on an Illumina HiSeq 2500. A second PCR of roughly 7 to 11 cycles was performed with a sample-barcoded 5' primer and a J-beta primer mix. A unique molecular identifier was introduced onto each TCR beta cDNA molecule by a template-switch 5' adaptor carrying 12 random nucleotides. Each sample yielded at least 2.5 million CDR3-containing paired-end reads. First-strand cDNA was synthesized from all RNA with the Mint cDNA synthesis kit, primed by a TRBC-specific oligonucleotide. Following uracil-DNA glycosylase treatment, a first 18-cycle PCR with universal primers M1SS and BC2_uni_R was performed on all cDNA. The study's own analysis went as follows. For normalization, 1 million high-quality reads, each with a distinct molecular identifier, were randomly selected from each sample. Instead of being binned into consensus sequences, reads that shared molecular identifiers were thrown out. MiTCR, set to a Q25 quality threshold and the strictest error-elimination algorithm, was used for CDR3 identification, clonotype clustering and error correction. Lower-bound total TCR beta diversity was estimated with a nonparametric unseen species model using Euler transformation. TCRdb ran its own pipeline on the public reads, namely fastp trimming at Q25 and MiXCR clone calling, and kept in-frame beta chains. Identical CDR3 proteins give one entry, which carries the most common genes and DNA. TCRdb assigned the V and J calls; the authors' analysis was not used. The sample includes 910,000 or so distinct CDR3 sequences, with about 51% observed a single time. Of the sample, about a fifth falls within the top ten clones.

The sequencing sample was made of blood. The sequence links TRBV28 to TRBJ1-1, with an unclear D gene assignment. The TCR comes from a woman aged 55-75 years in good health. This receptor carries the CDR3 CASRTAGRTEAFF. The DNA sequence is TGTGCCAGCCGTACGGCGGGCAGGACTGAAGCTTTCTTT.